This T cell receptor (beta chain) was sequenced in a study of T cells in Graves' hyperthyroidism and ophthalmopathy. About the research overall: Initial diagnosis, before any treatment, was when peripheral blood was collected.

Amplification of TCR beta CDR3 regions was performed using RNA transcripts as template. The HTBI primer set was used in a first-round RT-PCR of the TCR CDR3. TCRdb independently ran MiXCR on the multiplex PCR reads; one entry per CDR3 protein. The table shows about 620,000 distinct CDR3 sequences, with about 16% occurring only once. Remarks on this clonotype: Antigen specificity is unknown.

Based on clinical symptoms, serum thyroxine and TRAb, thyroid ultrasound and orbital computed tomography, diagnoses were reached. The PBMCs had their origin in approximately 10 ml of fresh peripheral blood. Study-level findings and limits: The blood repertoire included most of the expanded thyroid clonotypes above 0.001.

The germline V gene has CDR1 MGHRA and CDR2 YSYEKL. Germline trimming cut 8 bases from V and 5 bases from J; bases unmatched to any gene: 8. There are 14 residues in the CDR3. This receptor was taken from a woman aged 25-40 years with Graves' hyperthyroidism. The chain combines TRBV4-1 with TRBJ2-7; 11 bases align to TRBD1. Sequencing used blood. CDR3 coding DNA: TGCGCCAGCTGCCCGATGGACAGGGGGCACGAGCAGTACTTC. This gives the protein CASCPMDRGHEQYF.